This TCR beta chain stems from a study of human thymus T cells. Thymic material originated from resections removed in the course of corrective heart surgery. Finnish infants who were healthy and having corrective surgery for congenital heart defects made up the donors. In this sample, this clone turned up once. The antigen is not known. Unmatched junction bases numbered 8, after V lost 3 bases and J lost 3 bases. Germline V gives CDR1 ENHRY, CDR2 SYGVKD. This CDR3 is built from 16 residues. Only in-frame clones appear in the TCRdb table, and some are missing; sequencing was by immunoSEQ multiplex PCR. Among roughly 130,000 clones, around 94% were seen once, and the ten largest hold around 0.024%. Study-wide findings and caveats: Unrelated people showed highly overlapping thymic repertoires, related research reported. Blood and thymic repertoires both appeared biased in V and J gene usage.

The chain combines TRBV10-3 with TRBJ2-3; 8 bases agree with TRBD2. This clonotype originated in a boy under two years old with a congenital heart defect but otherwise immunologically healthy. Input material: thymus tissue. CDR3 sequence (DNA): TGTGCCATCAGTGATGTAAAGCGGGGGACTACAGATACGCAGTATTTT. Translation gives CAISDVKRGTTDTQYF.